A single sample is the source of the 28 T cell receptor beta chains below, sequenced in a study of blood T cell repertoires in COVID-19. Clones were sequenced by immunoSEQ multiplex PCR, and TCRdb holds only the in-frame ones, with some missing. The sample contains fewer than 200,000 clones, roughly 85% of which appear only once. Sequencing was carried out using peripheral blood. All receptors derive from a woman aged 70 to 79 with acute or convalescent COVID-19.

The V and J genes are TRBV5-4 and TRBJ2-5, with TRBD2 identical over 7 bases. This CDR3 region has 15 residues. The germline CDR1 and CDR2 sequences are SGHNT and YYREEE (reference sequence). Trimming removed 4 bases from V and 0 bases from J; junction bases left unmatched: 6. Here the CDR3 reads CASSSSGSYQETQYF. The CDR3, as DNA: TGTGCCAGCAGCAGTAGCGGGTCTTACCAAGAGACCCAGTACTTC.

The rearrangement joins TRBV7-2 to TRBJ2-2; D uncertain. The CDR3 loop spans 15 amino acids. V lost 1 base and J lost 5, with 11 bases in between. In germline, CDR1 is SGHTA, CDR2 FQGNSA. The CDR3 spells CASSLDSLRTGELFF. The CDR3 DNA reads as TGTGCCAGCAGCTTAGACAGCCTTAGGACCGGGGAGCTGTTTTTT.

This chain uses TRBV7-2 with TRBJ1-6; 8 bases line up with TRBD1. Germline V gene data show CDR1 as SGHTA and CDR2 as FQGNSA. The CDR3 is made up of 15 amino acids. Trimming at V came to 5 bases and at J to 8 bases, leaving 8 bases not matched to a gene. CDR3 region: CASSITRQGYSPLHF. In DNA form, the CDR3 reads TGTGCCAGCAGCATTACTCGACAGGGGTATTCACCCCTCCACTTT.

CDR3 amino acids: CASSERPGGSEAFF. The CDR3 coding sequence is TGTGCCAGCAGTGAACGCCCGGGCGGGAGTGAAGCTTTCTTT. The V call is TRBV25-1, the J call TRBJ1-1; D is unresolved. CDR1 MGHDK and CDR2 SYGVNS come from the germline V gene. The V end lost 2 bases, the J end lost 7 bases, and 14 bases lay between the germline ends. This CDR3 has 14 amino acids.

This clone was counted only a few times. V is TRBV5-1 and J is TRBJ1-2; 8 nucleotides align to TRBD1. Unmatched junction bases numbered 14, after V lost 4 bases and J lost 0 bases. The CDR3 is 18 residues long. Germline CDR1 SGHRS, CDR2 YFSETQ. As DNA, the CDR3 is TGCGCCAGCAGCCGTGACCCGGACAGGGCCGGGGCTAACTATGGCTACACCTTC. Translated, it gives CASSRDPDRAGANYGYTF.

The rearrangement joins TRBV5-1 to TRBJ2-3; tentatively, D is TRBD1 (6 bases). The germline V gene has CDR1 SGHRS and CDR2 YFSETQ. The CDR3 is 17 amino acids. With 0 bases removed from V and 0 bases from J, the gap between germline ends came to 14 bases. CDR3 nucleotide sequence: TGCGCCAGCAGCTTGGGAGGACAGCTCACTAGCACAGATACGCAGTATTTT. It translates to CASSLGGQLTSTDTQYF.

This clone was seen once. V is TRBV27 and J is TRBJ1-1, with TRBD1 matching 9 bases. V lost 5 bases, J lost 3 bases, and 7 bases stayed unmatched. The CDR3 is 15 residues long. Germline loops: CDR1 MNHEY, CDR2 SMNVEV (reference sequence). The CDR3 sequence: CASSPDRGGHTEAFF. The CDR3 coding sequence is TGTGCCAGCAGTCCCGACAGGGGGGGACACACTGAAGCTTTCTTT.

CDR3 region: CASSQGLGRVAGELFF. CDR3 sequence (DNA): TGTGCCAGCAGCCAAGGACTAGGCAGGGTCGCCGGGGAGCTGTTTTTT. The chain couples TRBV3-1 (or the pseudogene TRBV3-2) to TRBJ2-2, with D maybe TRBD2 (6 bases). Per germline, CDR1 LGHDT and CDR2 YNNKEL (reference sequence). The V end was cut by 1 base, the J end by 6 bases, with 15 bases between. This CDR3 has 16 residues.

V gene TRBV11-2 combines with J gene TRBJ1-4, with 10 bases aligning to TRBD1. Germline V gene data show CDR1 as SGHAT and CDR2 as FQNNGV. V gave up 0 bases and J gave up 0 bases; unmatched junction bases: 4. This CDR3 contains 18 residues. The CDR3 spells CASSLDDRGRATNEKLFF. CDR3 coding DNA: TGTGCCAGCAGCTTAGACGACAGGGGGCGGGCAACTAATGAAAAACTGTTTTTT.

The chain uses TRBV29-1 and TRBJ1-5; D remains ambiguous. The CDR3 length is 15 residues. Germline V lookup: CDR1 SQVTM, CDR2 ANQGSEA. V lost 8 bases and J lost 0, with 17 bases in between. In DNA, the CDR3 is TGCAGCCTCCCTTTCAGCGGGTATAGCAATCAGCCCCAGCATTTT. It translates to CSLPFSGYSNQPQHF.

The CDR3 loop reads CASSAVNINQPQHF. CDR3 bases: TGCGCCAGCAGCGCAGTAAATATTAATCAGCCCCAGCATTTT. The V gene is TRBV5-1, the J gene TRBJ1-5; no definite D call. Trimming shortened V by 4 bases and J by 4 bases, and 12 bases separated the two germline ends. The CDR3 covers 14 residues. Germline assignment: CDR1 SGHRS and CDR2 YFSETQ.

V and J are TRBV5-1 and TRBJ2-3; TRBD2 aligns across 8 bases. The germline gives CDR1 SGHRS, CDR2 YFSETQ. CDR3 length: 16 residues. The V and J ends lost 1 base and 0 bases, in that order; junction bases with no gene match: 4. The CDR3 DNA reads as TGCGCCAGCAGCTTGTCGGGGGGGACTAGCACAGATACGCAGTATTTT. This encodes CASSLSGGTSTDTQYF.

The sample holds one count of this clone. This chain joins TRBV5-1 and TRBJ2-2, with D tentatively TRBD1 (7 bases). V shed 8 bases and J shed 2 bases, with 13 bases lying between them. This CDR3 region has 14 residues. CDR1 and CDR2 from the germline V gene are SGHRS and YFSETQ. The CDR3, as DNA: TGCGCCAGTAGGAGGGACAGTAACACCGGGGAGCTGTTTTTT. This encodes CASRRDSNTGELFF.

V usage is TRBV5-1 and J usage is TRBJ1-1, with D maybe TRBD1 (6 bases). The germline V gene has CDR1 SGHRS and CDR2 YFSETQ. V was cut by 1 base and J by 2 bases, with 12 bases left in between. The CDR3 runs to 15 residues. The CDR3 nucleotides are TGCGCCAGCAGCTTGATTGGACAGACAAACACTGAAGCTTTCTTT. Protein sequence: CASSLIGQTNTEAFF.

The chain links TRBV12-3 or TRBV12-4 to TRBJ2-1, with D maybe TRBD2 (6 bases). Trimming shortened V by 8 bases and J by 5 bases, and 13 bases separated the two germline ends. The CDR3 contains 13 residues. For the CDR3, the DNA is TGTGCCAGCGGGGAGGAACTTCACAATGAGCAGTTCTTC. As protein: CASGEELHNEQFF.

The V and J genes are TRBV5-8 and TRBJ1-4, with a weak D call TRBD1 (6 bases). CDR3 length: 17 residues. Trimming pared 1 base from V and 7 bases from J, leaving 20 bases between. Germline V gene sequence: CDR1 SGHTS, CDR2 YDEGEE. The CDR3 region is CASSLLPSGVVGEKLFF. CDR3 bases: TGTGCCAGCAGCTTGTTACCCTCAGGGGTCGTTGGTGAAAAACTGTTTTTT.

The chain combines TRBV2 with TRBJ1-3; D perhaps matches TRBD1 (5 bases). Between the trimmed V and J ends, which lost 5 bases and 0 bases, there was a span of 8 bases. Per the germline V gene, CDR1 is SNHLY and CDR2 is FYNNEI. This CDR3 comprises 14 residues. The DNA for the CDR3 is TGTGCCAGCAGTTTCAGGGACTCTGGAAACACCATATATTTT. This codes for CASSFRDSGNTIYF.

This chain joins TRBV24-1 and TRBJ2-5; D is perhaps TRBD2 (6 bases). The CDR3 sequence is 14 residues long. Deletions cut 6 bases from V and 3 bases from J, with 13 bases between. Germline CDR1 KGHDR, CDR2 SFDVKD. CDR3 loop: CATSSGGTEETQYF. For the CDR3, the DNA is TGTGCCACCAGTTCTGGCGGGACGGAAGAGACCCAGTACTTC.

The gene calls are TRBV12-3 or TRBV12-4 and TRBJ2-3; no reliable D call. The CDR3 is 12 amino acids. V dropped 3 bases and J dropped 6 bases, with 7 bases sitting between them. The CDR3 DNA sequence: TGTGCCAGCAGTTTGGGCTGGGATACGCAGTATTTT. Its protein product is CASSLGWDTQYF.

In its sample, this clone was seen many times. The chain is built from TRBV3-1 (or the pseudogene TRBV3-2) and TRBJ2-2; D is unresolved. The CDR3 has 13 amino acids. Trimming pared 4 bases from V and 3 bases from J, leaving 6 bases between. Germline CDR1 and CDR2: LGHDT and YNNKEL (reference sequence). Here the CDR3 reads CASSRRDTGELFF. The CDR3 coding sequence is TGTGCCAGCAGCCGAAGAGACACCGGGGAGCTGTTTTTT.

The CDR3 spells CASSDGFRNTEAFF. Written as DNA, the CDR3 is TGTGCCAGCAGTGACGGGTTCAGGAACACTGAAGCTTTCTTT. The chain employs TRBV6-1 and TRBJ1-1; unclear D gene. Germline lookup yields CDR1 MNHNS and CDR2 SASEGT. The CDR3 totals 14 residues. Trimming pared 3 bases from V and 1 base from J, leaving 9 bases between.

The rearrangement uses TRBV10-1 and TRBJ1-1; 11 nucleotides align to TRBD1. Germline loops: CDR1 WNHNN, CDR2 SYGVQD (reference sequence). The CDR3 is 18 amino acids. After removal of 3 bases from V and 5 bases from J, the junction contained 14 bases not matched to a gene. CDR3 sequence (DNA): TGCGCCAGCAGTGAAAGGGACAGGGGGACGGTAGGGGGAACTGAAGCTTTCTTT. Translating gives CASSERDRGTVGGTEAFF.

The rearrangement uses TRBV19 and TRBJ2-5; D perhaps matches TRBD2 (5 bases). The CDR3 length is 15 residues. Per germline, CDR1 LNHDA and CDR2 SQIVND (reference sequence). V shed 6 bases and J shed 2 bases, with 16 bases lying between them. CDR3 sequence reads: CASRDSGKAQETQYF. The CDR3 DNA reads as TGTGCCAGTAGGGACTCGGGGAAGGCACAAGAGACCCAGTACTTC. Full variable domain (missing parts from reference TRBV19 and TRBJ2-5): DGGITQSPKYLFRKEGQNVTLSCEQNLNHDAMYWYRQDPGQGLRLIYYSQIVNDFQKGDIAEGYSVSREKKESFPLTVTSAQKNPTAFYLCASRDSGKAQETQYFGPGTRLLVL.

V usage is TRBV6-5 and J usage is TRBJ1-2; 10 nucleotides match TRBD1. Trimming at V came to 7 bases and at J to 1 base, leaving 3 bases not matched to a gene. Germline-derived CDR1 and CDR2 are MNHEY and SVGAGI. The CDR3 length is 14 residues. The CDR3 bases are TGTGCCAGCACAGGGACAGGGGTTAACTATGGCTACACCTTC. It codes for CASTGTGVNYGYTF.

There are a few counts of this clone. The chain recombines TRBV7-3 with TRBJ2-1; maybe TRBD2 (6 bases). CDR3 size: 16 residues. V was shortened by 0 bases and J by 6 bases, with 15 bases between the two germline ends. Per germline, CDR1 SGHTA and CDR2 FQGTGA. The CDR3 protein is CASSLTSGPPSNEQFF. Here the CDR3 DNA reads TGTGCCAGCAGCTTAACCAGCGGGCCCCCCTCCAATGAGCAGTTCTTC.

The CDR3 sequence is CASSQDRTRIYEQYF. For the CDR3, the DNA is TGTGCCAGCAGCCAAGATCGTACCAGAATTTACGAGCAGTACTTC. This sequence joins TRBV3-1 (or the pseudogene TRBV3-2) and TRBJ2-7; D not certain. Germline loops: CDR1 LGHDT, CDR2 YNNKEL (reference sequence). The CDR3 has 15 residues. Trimming left V 0 bases short and J 4 bases short, with 13 bases between.

The chain uses TRBV7-9 and TRBJ2-3; D uncertain. The germline CDR1 and CDR2 sequences are SEHNR and FQNEAQ (reference sequence). The ends were cut back, 5 bases at V and 0 bases at J, with 18 bases in the middle. The CDR3 totals 17 residues. The CDR3 coding sequence is TGTGCCAGCAGCCCCTACGGTACCCACCTTAGCACAGATACGCAGTATTTT. The encoded protein is CASSPYGTHLSTDTQYF.

This chain joins TRBV11-2 and TRBJ2-2; a possible D gene is TRBD1 (5 bases). The CDR3 is 15 residues long. Germline V gene lookup returns CDR1 SGHAT and CDR2 FQNNGV. Trimming took 0 bases from V and 7 from J, leaving 12 bases between them. The DNA for the CDR3 is TGTGCCAGCAGCTTAGATCGCCAGGGTAACGGGGAGCTGTTTTTT. It is translated as CASSLDRQGNGELFF.